The sequence of this T cell receptor beta chain was determined in a study of blood T cell repertoires in COVID-19. Trimming took 8 bases from V and 0 from J; bases not matched to a gene: 10. The CDR3 covers 17 residues. Germline values: CDR1 SGHVS, CDR2 FNYEAQ. Some clones are missing from TCRdb's copy, which holds only in-frame ones; the method was immunoSEQ multiplex PCR. The table has approximately 94,000 clones, approximately 80% seen once; the top ten hold 24%. The gene calls are TRBV7-6 and TRBJ2-6; 7 bases map to TRBD2. The sequencing sample was made of peripheral blood. This TCR came from a human donor in a cohort sampled during active COVID-19. DNA of the CDR3: TGTGCCAGCGGGGGAGGGGCGGTCCACTCTGGGGCCAACGTCCTGACTTTC. Translating it yields CASGGGAVHSGANVLTF.